The T cell receptor beta chain described here comes from a study of T-cell reconstitution after alpha-beta-depleted transplantation in children. Trimming pared 2 bases from V and 0 bases from J, leaving 8 bases between. In germline, CDR1 is MNHEY, CDR2 SVGAGI. CDR3 size: 15 residues. The TCRbeta library incorporated unique molecular identifiers. TCRdb ran MiXCR on the PCR reads and lists one entry per CDR3 protein. The repertoire has 200,000 to 250,000 distinct CDR3 sequences, around 10% of them found once; the top ten carry approximately 6.6%. The TCR was taken from a human donor who donated a stem cell graft to a child with acute lymphoblastic leukemia. The input for sequencing was PBMCs from the stem cell graft donor, taken from the stem cell graft. This sequence joins TRBV6-5 and TRBJ2-1; a weak D match, TRBD2 (6 bases). CDR3 sequence reads: CASSYGGSSYNEQFF. The CDR3 DNA is TGTGCCAGCAGTTACGGGGGGAGCTCCTACAATGAGCAGTTCTTC.